One and the same sample provided the 18 T cell receptor beta chains below, sequenced in a study of control samples from healthy donors and cancer patients (dated by TCRdb to about 2020). Library method: the immunoSEQ multiplex PCR assay. TCRdb retrieved this table from immuneACCESS and kept in-frame rearrangements only. Not all clones are present; in checked studies, unresolved V genes account for under half, and no reason is known for the remainder. The sample table contains around 100,000 clones; only one count was recorded for about 90% of them. Roughly 18% of the sample belongs to the ten largest clones. Material for sequencing was blood. The source is a woman aged 50 to 60 in good health.

The genes are TRBV2 and TRBJ2-5, with D tentatively TRBD1 (5 bases). Germline CDR1 is SNHLY and CDR2 is FYNNEI. The CDR3 length is 12 residues. The germline V and J ends were trimmed by 8 bases and 1 base, with 8 bases remaining between them. CDR3 residues: CASYDSQETQYF. CDR3 DNA sequence: TGTGCCAGCTATGACAGCCAAGAGACCCAGTACTTC. Full variable domain (remainder filled in from reference TRBV2 and TRBJ2-5): EPEVTQTPSHQVTQMGQEVILRCVPISNHLYFYWYRQILGQKVEFLVSFYNNEISEKSEIFDDQFSVERPDGSNFTLKIRSTKLEDSAMYFCASYDSQETQYFGPGTRLLVL.

This chain links TRBV28 with TRBJ2-7, with D perhaps matching TRBD1 (6 bases). Trimming cost V 7 bases and J 3 bases, with 13 bases left between them. This CDR3 contains 13 residues. Germline-derived CDR1 and CDR2 are MDHEN and SYDVKM. For the CDR3, the DNA is TGTGCCAGCACCAGGGGAAAAGACTACGAGCAGTACGTC. It codes for CASTRGKDYEQYV.

The rearrangement uses TRBV7-9 and TRBJ1-1; TRBD1 might be the D (6 bases). V lost 6 bases to trimming and J lost 5 bases, with 19 bases between them. Germline CDR1 reads SEHNR; CDR2 reads FQNEAQ (reference sequence). The CDR3 has 15 amino acids. The CDR3 sequence: CASSQLGGLQTEAFF. CDR3 nucleotides: TGTGCCAGCAGTCAATTAGGGGGTTTGCAGACTGAAGCTTTCTTT.

The chain links TRBV3-1 (or the pseudogene TRBV3-2) to TRBJ2-3; D unclear. Trimming removed 0 bases from V and 7 bases from J, with 8 bases in between. Per the germline V gene, CDR1 is LGHDT and CDR2 is YNNKEL (reference sequence). The CDR3 is 13 residues long. The CDR3 sequence: CASSQDEGYTQYF. The CDR3 bases are TGTGCCAGCAGCCAAGATGAAGGGTATACGCAGTATTTT.

The chain joins TRBV4-1 to TRBJ2-3; a possible D gene is TRBD2 (6 bases). This CDR3 region has 14 residues. Trimming removed 10 bases at V and 3 bases at J, with 17 bases between. CDR1 and CDR2 from the germline V gene are MGHRA and YSYEKL. CDR3 coding DNA: TGCGCCACAAAGCAGGAGGGGCTTACAGATACGCAGTATTTT. Protein sequence: CATKQEGLTDTQYF.

The CDR3 DNA is TGTGCCAGCAGCCGCCAGGCGAACACTGAAGCTTTCTTT. Residues: CASSRQANTEAFF. The V call is TRBV14, the J call TRBJ1-1, with D unresolved. The CDR3 runs to 13 residues. Trimming stripped 4 bases from V and 1 base from J, with 7 bases between. Germline CDR1 reads SGHDN; CDR2 reads FVKESK. The full variable domain, in which reference TRBV14 and TRBJ1-1 provide the parts outside the CDR3, is EAGVTQFPSHSVIEKGQTVTLRCDPISGHDNLYWYRRVMGKEIKFLLHFVKESKQDESGMPNNRFLAERTGGTYSTLKVQPAELEDSGVYFCASSRQANTEAFFGQGTRLTVV.

The chain carries TRBV27 and TRBJ2-5; 9 bases align to TRBD1. With 4 bases clipped from V and 8 bases from J, the junction kept 8 bases outside the gene matches. Germline V gives CDR1 MNHEY, CDR2 SMNVEV (reference sequence). The CDR3 extends over 14 amino acids. This chain's CDR3 is CASSSPGTGKTQYF. CDR3 bases: TGTGCCAGCAGTTCCCCCGGGACAGGGAAAACCCAGTACTTC.

The rearrangement uses TRBV2 and TRBJ1-1; possibly TRBD1 for D (5 bases). CDR1 SNHLY and CDR2 FYNNEI come from the germline V gene. V was trimmed by 4 bases and J by 0 bases, leaving 9 bases between them. This CDR3 spans 14 amino acids. In DNA form, the CDR3 reads TGTGCCAGCAGTGCAGGGAGGGTGAACACTGAAGCTTTCTTT. It translates to CASSAGRVNTEAFF.

The V call is TRBV3-1 (or the pseudogene TRBV3-2), the J call TRBJ2-1; TRBD2 aligns across 7 bases. The germline gives CDR1 LGHDT, CDR2 YNNKEL (reference sequence). The CDR3 contains 16 residues. V lost 1 base to trimming and J lost 5 bases; unmatched junction nucleotides: 8. Here the CDR3 reads CASSQGIGGGHNEQFF. DNA for the CDR3: TGTGCCAGCAGCCAAGGAATCGGCGGGGGACACAATGAGCAGTTCTTC.

This clone came up once. V gene TRBV19 combines with J gene TRBJ2-3; 14 bases line up with TRBD2. The CDR3 runs 17 residues. Germline values: CDR1 LNHDA, CDR2 SQIVND (reference sequence). The V and J ends lost 7 bases and 1 base, in that order; junction bases with no gene match: 7. The CDR3 DNA reads TGTGCCAGTACCACCATGGGACTAGCGGGAGGCACAGATACGCAGTATTTT. It codes for CASTTMGLAGGTDTQYF.

The chain combines TRBV6-5 with TRBJ2-2; 7 positions match TRBD2. CDR1 and CDR2 (germline): MNHEY, SVGAGI. V dropped 7 bases and J dropped 4; count of bases not matched to a gene: 3. CDR3 length: 13 amino acids. The chain's CDR3 is CASILAGTGELFF. CDR3 sequence (DNA): TGTGCCAGCATCTTAGCGGGCACCGGGGAGCTGTTTTTT.

This chain connects TRBV3-1 (or the pseudogene TRBV3-2) to TRBJ2-3; D remains ambiguous. The CDR3 runs to 13 residues. Germline assignment: CDR1 LGHDT and CDR2 YNNKEL (reference sequence). The V and J ends lost 4 bases and 0 bases respectively, with 5 bases between them. As DNA, the CDR3 is TGTGCCAGCAGCCGACGGAGCACAGATACGCAGTATTTT. It encodes CASSRRSTDTQYF.

The chain links TRBV7-3 to TRBJ2-2; D perhaps matches TRBD1 (6 bases). The CDR3 contains 13 residues. Germline CDR1 and CDR2: SGHTA and FQGTGA. V dropped 6 bases and J dropped 4 bases, with 9 bases sitting between them. The DNA of the CDR3 is TGTGCCAGCAGTTCGACAGGCACCGGGGAGCTGTTTTTT. Its protein product is CASSSTGTGELFF.

The chain uses TRBV18 and TRBJ2-3; D is undetermined. Trimming removed 3 bases from V and 2 bases from J, with 18 bases in between. Germline CDR1 KGHSH, CDR2 LQKENI. The CDR3 runs to 17 residues. The CDR3 DNA reads TGTGCCAGCTCACCCTCCTTTGTCCGAGCTGACACAGATACGCAGTATTTT. Protein product: CASSPSFVRADTDTQYF.

The CDR3 DNA reads TGTGCCATCAGTGAGTCCGGCAGGGGAGAGAATCAGCCCCAGCATTTT. This codes for CAISESGRGENQPQHF. J is TRBJ1-5 and V is TRBV10-3; D is possibly TRBD1 (6 bases). CDR3 size: 16 residues. V shed 0 bases and J shed 4 bases, with 13 bases lying between them. The germline V gene encodes CDR1 ENHRY and CDR2 SYGVKD.

The chain carries TRBV15 and TRBJ2-5, with 7 bases aligning to TRBD1. The junction had 5 bases not matched to a gene; V was cut back by 0 bases and J by 1 base. The CDR3 runs to 16 residues. Looked up from germline, CDR1 is LNHNV and CDR2 is YYDKDF (reference sequence). The CDR3 loop reads CATSRDSYRGQETQYF. The CDR3 DNA sequence: TGTGCCACCAGCAGAGATTCGTACAGGGGCCAAGAGACCCAGTACTTC.

This clone was counted once. The rearrangement joins TRBV9 to TRBJ1-6; 9 bases line up with TRBD1. Trimming cost V 3 bases and J 10 bases; bases outside gene matches: 8. CDR3 length: 15 amino acids. In germline, CDR1 is SGDLS, CDR2 YYNGEE. CDR3 DNA sequence: TGTGCCAGCAGCGAATCGGGACAGGGAATCTCACCCCTCCACTTT. Its protein product is CASSESGQGISPLHF. The full variable domain, with the rest looked up from reference TRBV9 and TRBJ1-6, is DSGVTQTPKHLITATGQRVTLRCSPRSGDLSVYWYQQSLDQGLQFLIQYYNGEERAKGNILERFSAQQFPDLHSELNLSSLELGDSALYFCASSESGQGISPLHFGNGTRLTVT.

The chain employs TRBV6-5 and TRBJ1-1, with unresolved D. With 6 bases removed from V and 0 bases from J, the gap between germline ends came to 8 bases. Germline-derived CDR1 and CDR2 are MNHEY and SVGAGI. The CDR3 runs to 13 residues. The CDR3 here is CASSIQMNTEAFF. CDR3 sequence (DNA): TGTGCCAGCAGCATACAGATGAACACTGAAGCTTTCTTT.